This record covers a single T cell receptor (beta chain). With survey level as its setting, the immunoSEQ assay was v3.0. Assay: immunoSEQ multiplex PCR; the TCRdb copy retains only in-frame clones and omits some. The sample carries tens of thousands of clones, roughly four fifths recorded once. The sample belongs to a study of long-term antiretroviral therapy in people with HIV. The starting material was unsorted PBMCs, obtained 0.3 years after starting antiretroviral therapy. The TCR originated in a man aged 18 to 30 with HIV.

The CDR3 sequence is CASSYSAGIYEQYF. The CDR3 bases are TGTGCCAGCAGTTACTCGGCAGGTATCTACGAGCAGTACTTC. The chain couples TRBV6-5 to TRBJ2-7; unclear D gene. V was pared by 0 bases and J by 3 bases, with 9 bases between. This CDR3 contains 14 residues. Germline CDR1 and CDR2: MNHEY and SVGAGI.